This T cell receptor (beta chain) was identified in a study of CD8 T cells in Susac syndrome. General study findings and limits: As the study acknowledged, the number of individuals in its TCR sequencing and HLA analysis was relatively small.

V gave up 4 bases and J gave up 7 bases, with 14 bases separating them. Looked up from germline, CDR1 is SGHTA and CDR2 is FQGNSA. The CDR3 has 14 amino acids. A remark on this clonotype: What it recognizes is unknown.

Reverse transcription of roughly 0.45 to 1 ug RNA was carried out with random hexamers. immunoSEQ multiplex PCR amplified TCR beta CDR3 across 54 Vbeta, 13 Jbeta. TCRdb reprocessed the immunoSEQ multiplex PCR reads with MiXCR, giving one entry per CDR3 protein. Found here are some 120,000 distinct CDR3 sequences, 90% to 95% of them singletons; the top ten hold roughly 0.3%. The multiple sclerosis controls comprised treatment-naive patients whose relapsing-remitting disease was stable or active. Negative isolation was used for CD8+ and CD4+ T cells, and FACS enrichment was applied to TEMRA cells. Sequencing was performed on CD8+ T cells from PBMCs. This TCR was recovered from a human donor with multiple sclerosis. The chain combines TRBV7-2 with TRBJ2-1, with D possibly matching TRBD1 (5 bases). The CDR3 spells CASSYWTTPNEQFF. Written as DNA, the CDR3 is TGTGCCAGCAGCTATTGGACAACTCCTAATGAGCAGTTCTTC.